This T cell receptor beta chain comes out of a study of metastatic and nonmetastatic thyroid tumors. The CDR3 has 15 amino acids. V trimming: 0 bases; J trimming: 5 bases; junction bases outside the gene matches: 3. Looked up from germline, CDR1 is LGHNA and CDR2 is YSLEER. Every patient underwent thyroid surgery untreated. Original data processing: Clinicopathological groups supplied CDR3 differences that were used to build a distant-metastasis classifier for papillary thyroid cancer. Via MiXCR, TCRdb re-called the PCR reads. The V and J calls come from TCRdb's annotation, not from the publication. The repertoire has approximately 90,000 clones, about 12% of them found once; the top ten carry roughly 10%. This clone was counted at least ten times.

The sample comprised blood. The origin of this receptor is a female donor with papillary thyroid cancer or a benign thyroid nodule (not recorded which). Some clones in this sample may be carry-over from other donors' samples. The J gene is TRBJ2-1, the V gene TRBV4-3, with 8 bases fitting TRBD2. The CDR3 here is CASSQEGTSHNEQFF. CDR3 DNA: TGCGCCAGCAGCCAAGAGGGGACTAGTCACAATGAGCAGTTCTTC.